This is a list of T cell receptor beta chains from one sample in a study of shared clonotypes between healthy human individuals. The table came from immunoSEQ multiplex PCR; TCRdb's copy has only in-frame clones and leaves some out. The data show 2 million to 2.5 million clones, approximately 95% seen once. The sample comprised naive CD4+ T cells from PBMCs. These receptors were obtained from a man aged 18-30 years in good health. Some clones in this sample may be carry-over from other donors' samples. Both conserved end residues are part of each CDR3. The D gene is left open where the match is weak. Some rows mark clone size as missing; the rest say once, few, many or name a class of expanded clone.

>TRBJ1-1|TRBV28|.|.
CASSSPGANTEAFF
TGTGCCAGCAGTTCTCCGGGAGCGAACACTGAAGCTTTCTTT
>TRBJ2-3|TRBV5-1|.|.
CASSLGPASGTDTQYF
TGCGCCAGCAGCTTGGGCCCCGCTAGCGGCACAGATACGCAGTATTTT
>TRBJ1-3|TRBV7-3|.|.
CASSLTDSTTIYF
TGTGCCAGCAGCTTAACGGATAGCACCACCATATATTTT
>TRBJ2-7|TRBV13|.|.
CASSRVGGEQYF
TGTGCCAGCAGTAGGGTTGGGGGCGAGCAGTACTTC
>TRBJ2-7|TRBV30|once|TRBD2
CAWSVQSGRSYEQYF
TGTGCCTGGAGTGTACAAAGCGGGAGGTCCTACGAGCAGTACTTC
>TRBJ2-3|TRBV10-3|.|.
CAIKTASDTQYF
TGTGCCATCAAAACGGCCTCAGATACGCAGTATTTT
>TRBJ2-7|TRBV5-5|.|.
CASSLGGTTPYEQYF
TGTGCCAGCAGCTTGGGCGGGACCACACCCTACGAGCAGTACTTC
>TRBJ1-2|TRBV6-5|.|.
CASSAGWGYTF
TGTGCCAGCAGTGCCGGTTGGGGCTACACCTTC
>TRBJ1-1|TRBV13|.|TRBD1
CASSLVRGQAAAEAFF
TGTGCCAGCAGCTTAGTGAGAGGACAGGCAGCCGCTGAAGCTTTCTTT
>TRBJ2-7|TRBV15|.|TRBD2
CATSKGLANLRAQYF
TGTGCCACCAGCAAGGGACTAGCGAACTTACGAGCACAGTACTTC
>TRBJ2-3|TRBV7-2|.|.
CASSLLSGSDTQYF
TGTGCCAGCAGCCTCCTGAGCGGCTCGGATACGCAGTATTTT
>TRBJ2-2|TRBV7-9|once|TRBD2
CASSPSTGSGLADTGELFF
TGTGCCAGCAGCCCCTCGACGGGGAGTGGTCTAGCGGACACCGGGGAGCTGTTTTTT
>TRBJ2-1|TRBV13|.|TRBD2
CASSGRTGLATYNEQFF
TGTGCCAGCAGCGGCCGAACGGGACTAGCGACCTACAATGAGCAGTTCTTC
>TRBJ2-3|TRBV28|.|.
CASREPTGTRTDTQYF
TGTGCCAGCAGAGAACCCACCGGGACTCGCACAGATACGCAGTATTTT
>TRBJ2-7|TRBV29-1|.|TRBD1
CSVGGQVSYEQYF
TGCAGCGTTGGGGGACAGGTCTCCTACGAGCAGTACTTC
>TRBJ2-3|TRBV28|.|.
CASTSGGWSTDTQYF
TGTGCCAGCACGAGTGGGGGCTGGAGCACAGATACGCAGTATTTT
>TRBJ2-7|TRBV20-1|.|.
CSGYNSYEQYF
TGCAGTGGTTATAACTCCTACGAGCAGTACTTC
>TRBJ2-7|TRBV5-4|.|.
CASSRDFSSYEQYF
TGTGCCAGCAGCCGGGACTTTAGCTCCTACGAGCAGTACTTC
>TRBJ2-2|TRBV7-3|.|.
CASSLNPGNTGELFF
TGTGCCAGCAGCTTAAATCCAGGGAACACCGGGGAGCTGTTTTTT
>TRBJ2-3|TRBV15|.|.
CATSRDMATDTQYF
TGTGCCACCAGCAGAGATATGGCTACAGATACGCAGTATTTT
>TRBJ1-4|TRBV7-9|.|TRBD1
CASSLQRTGGEKLFF
TGTGCCAGCAGCTTACAGAGGACAGGAGGAGAAAAACTGTTTTTT
>TRBJ1-3|TRBV6-1|once|.
CASCRLQSGNTIYF
TGTGCCAGCTGTAGACTCCAGTCTGGAAACACCATATATTTT